This T cell receptor (beta chain) was retrieved from a study of blood T cell repertoires in COVID-19. Turning to the study itself: Acute and convalescent COVID-19 samples came from the United States, Italy and Spain. Sample material is recorded as cDNA or gDNA derived from T cells, B-cell-depleted T cells, or PBMCs.

Authors' processing steps: For nucleated cells, counts were estimated from reference gene primer amplification. The table came from immunoSEQ multiplex PCR; TCRdb's copy has only in-frame clones and leaves some out. The V and J calls and the clone size are those of that table, but D and trimming were determined from the DNA. The table lists 120,000 to 150,000 clones, around four fifths of them singletons, with roughly 4.9% in the top ten. Sequencing used peripheral blood. The receptor's source is a human donor in a cohort sampled during active COVID-19.

The CDR3 loop is CASSFTGTSGVGGGHEQYV. DNA of the CDR3: TGTGCCAGCAGTTTTACCGGGACTAGCGGGGTCGGGGGGGGCCACGAGCAGTACGTC. J is TRBJ2-7 and V is TRBV12-1; the table gives TRBD2 as D, unverified against the DNA. TRBV12-1 is classified as a pseudogene. There are 19 residues in the CDR3.